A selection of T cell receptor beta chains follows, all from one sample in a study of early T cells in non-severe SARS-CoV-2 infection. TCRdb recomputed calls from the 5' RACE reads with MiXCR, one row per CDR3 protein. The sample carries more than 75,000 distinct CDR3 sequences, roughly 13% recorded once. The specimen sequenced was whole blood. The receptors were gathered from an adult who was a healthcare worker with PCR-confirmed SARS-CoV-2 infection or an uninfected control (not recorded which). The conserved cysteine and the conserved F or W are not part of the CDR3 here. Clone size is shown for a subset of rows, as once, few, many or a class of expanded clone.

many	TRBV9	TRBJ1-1	ASSERGHLCAF
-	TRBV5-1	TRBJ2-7	ASSSLQGRHEQY
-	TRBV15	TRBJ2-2	ATSVRQKTGELF
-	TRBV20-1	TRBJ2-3	SARWTGATDTQY
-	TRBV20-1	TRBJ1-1	SARRDMNTEAF
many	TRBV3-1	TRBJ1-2	ASSQVTNYGYT
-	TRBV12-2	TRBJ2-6	ASRFYPGSHSGANVLT
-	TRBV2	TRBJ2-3	ASSEGESTDTQY
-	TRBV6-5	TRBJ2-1	ASSYSTVDYNEQF
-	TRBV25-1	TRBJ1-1	ASIGYAEAF
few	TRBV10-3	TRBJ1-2	AISESNLGTEARYGYT
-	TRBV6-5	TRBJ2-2	ASNPDSPNTGELF
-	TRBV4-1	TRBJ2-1	ASSHAGANEQF
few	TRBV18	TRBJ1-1	ASSQGQGANTEAF
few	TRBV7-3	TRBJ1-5	ASTVARSRCQPQH
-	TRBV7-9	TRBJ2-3	ASSLLVGTDTQY
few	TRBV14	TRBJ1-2	ASSQQRGLGYGYT
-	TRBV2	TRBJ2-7	ASSGPLAGAYEQY
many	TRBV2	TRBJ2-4	ASTKNIQY
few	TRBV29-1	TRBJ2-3	SASLATDTQY
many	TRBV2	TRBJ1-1	ASTTIGTVNTEAF
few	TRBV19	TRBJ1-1	ASSSTTAPKAF
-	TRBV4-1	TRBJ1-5	ASSQSSGVIPQH
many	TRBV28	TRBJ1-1	ASSPGFARATEAF
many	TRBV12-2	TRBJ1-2	ASRLRDSPGDGYT
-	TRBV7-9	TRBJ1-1	ASSLSATEAF
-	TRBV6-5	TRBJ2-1	ASSPYPSSYNEQF
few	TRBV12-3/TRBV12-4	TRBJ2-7	ASRHLTGEQY
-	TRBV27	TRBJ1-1	ASITLRGAREAF
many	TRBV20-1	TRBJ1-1	SARVLGYMNTEAF
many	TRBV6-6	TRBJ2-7	ASSEPRGQGPEQY
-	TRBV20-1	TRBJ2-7	SARDPRGGSSYEQY
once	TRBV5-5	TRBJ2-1	ASSLAREPLGSEQF
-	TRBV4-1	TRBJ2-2	ASSPRGENTGELF
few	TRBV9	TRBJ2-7	ASSFRDGQDRYEQY
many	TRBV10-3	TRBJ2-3	AIRGSTDTQY
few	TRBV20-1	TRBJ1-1	SASPFQGEAF
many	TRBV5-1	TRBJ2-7	ASSLAAGSPSYEQY
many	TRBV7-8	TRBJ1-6	ASSADRGNSPLH
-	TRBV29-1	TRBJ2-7	SVAGTYEQY
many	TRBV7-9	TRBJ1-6	ASSPSRDRGDNSPLH
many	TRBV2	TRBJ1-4	AFTGTGEKLF
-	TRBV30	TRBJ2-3	AWGQGAMDTQY
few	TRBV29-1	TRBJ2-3	SVEYSSSDTQY
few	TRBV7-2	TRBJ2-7	ASSLDNSLYEQY